This T cell receptor (beta chain) was found in a study of control samples from healthy donors and cancer patients. Sequencing used immunoSEQ multiplex PCR; TCRdb keeps in-frame clones, though not all of them. The sample has about 170,000 clones; 75% to 95% are singletons. Sequencing was performed on blood. The source of this sequence is a woman in her 40s in good health.

The CDR3 here is CASSLWSNQPQHF. CDR3 DNA: TGTGCCAGCAGTTTATGGAGCAATCAGCCCCAGCATTTT. The gene calls are TRBV28 and TRBJ1-5; D not resolved. In germline, CDR1 is MDHEN, CDR2 SYDVKM. CDR3 length equals 13 residues. The V and J ends lost 0 bases and 1 base respectively, with 1 base between them.